These T cell receptor beta chains were read from a single sample in a study of blood T cell repertoires in COVID-19. The data were produced by immunoSEQ multiplex PCR, yet TCRdb's version contains in-frame clones alone and is incomplete. Of a few hundred thousand clones in the sample, about nine tenths were seen once. The sample consisted of PBMCs or T cells enriched from blood (not recorded which). These receptors were obtained from a woman in her thirties or forties who had been exposed to COVID-19. The CDR3 runs from the conserved cysteine through the conserved F or W. Each record gives: D gene, V gene, clone size, J gene, CDR3 protein, CDR3 DNA. D genes are given only for firm matches. Rows may omit the clone size; those that give it use once, few, many or a size class.

TRBD1	TRBV19	.	TRBJ1-2	CASSKDAGGQGLSNYGYTF	TGTGCCAGTAGTAAAGATGCTGGGGGACAGGGACTTTCTAACTATGGCTACACCTTC
.	TRBV7-3	.	TRBJ1-1	CASSLKVGGEAFF	TGTGCCAGCAGCTTAAAAGTGGGAGGGGAAGCTTTCTTT
TRBD2	TRBV30	.	TRBJ2-5	CAWSPGLAGAWIQETQYF	TGTGCCTGGAGTCCCGGACTAGCGGGGGCCTGGATCCAAGAGACCCAGTACTTC
TRBD1	TRBV6-6	.	TRBJ1-6	CASRSGQGGSPLHF	TGTGCCAGCAGGTCTGGACAGGGTGGTTCACCCCTCCACTTT
.	TRBV27	.	TRBJ1-1	CASSYVGRNTEAFF	TGTGCCAGCAGTTATGTGGGGCGGAACACTGAAGCTTTCTTT
.	TRBV4-2	.	TRBJ1-2	CASSLQPTAILANYGYTF	TGTGCCAGCAGCTTACAGCCCACCGCCATCTTAGCTAACTATGGCTACACCTTC
.	TRBV7-3	.	TRBJ1-1	CASSFREGDRAFF	TGTGCCAGCAGCTTTAGAGAGGGCGATCGGGCTTTCTTT
TRBD2	TRBV5-4	.	TRBJ2-1	CASSTPISGRYEQFF	TGTGCCAGCAGCACGCCGATAAGCGGGAGGTATGAGCAGTTCTTC
.	TRBV9	few	TRBJ2-7	CASSVGAGSYEQYF	TGTGCCAGCAGCGTAGGGGCGGGAAGCTACGAGCAGTACTTC
.	TRBV3-1/TRBV3-2	.	TRBJ2-7	CASSLTRNPYEQYF	TGTGCCAGCAGCCTAACGAGGAACCCCTACGAGCAGTACTTC
TRBD1	TRBV6-5	.	TRBJ2-5	CASRYTGGRETQYF	TGTGCCAGCAGATATACAGGGGGCCGGGAGACCCAGTACTTC
TRBD2	TRBV19	few	TRBJ2-7	CASSTLETSGSEQYF	TGTGCCAGTAGTACCCTAGAGACTAGCGGGAGCGAGCAGTACTTC
TRBD1	TRBV15	once	TRBJ2-3	CATRTGGTDTQYF	TGTGCCACCAGGACAGGGGGCACAGATACGCAGTATTTT
.	TRBV7-3	.	TRBJ1-1	CASSLQENTEAFF	TGTGCCAGCAGCTTACAGGAGAACACTGAAGCTTTCTTT
.	TRBV15	.	TRBJ1-3	CATSPPNGVSGNTIYF	TGTGCCACCAGCCCCCCGAATGGAGTCTCTGGAAACACCATATATTTT
TRBD1	TRBV11-3	.	TRBJ1-1	CAGSLGTGRMNTEAFF	TGTGCCGGCAGCCTGGGGACAGGGCGCATGAACACTGAAGCTTTCTTT
.	TRBV7-9	.	TRBJ2-1	CASSFIGVYNEQFF	TGTGCCAGCAGCTTTATCGGGGTCTACAATGAGCAGTTCTTC
TRBD1	TRBV18	.	TRBJ1-6	CASSPLITGGNSPLHF	TGTGCCAGCTCACCCCTTATTACAGGGGGTAATTCACCCCTCCACTTT
TRBD2	TRBV7-2	.	TRBJ2-5	CASSLGTSGRGGTQYF	TGTGCCAGCAGCTTAGGGACTAGCGGGAGGGGCGGGACCCAGTACTTC
.	TRBV14	.	TRBJ2-7	CASSQDFGDYEQYF	TGTGCCAGCAGCCAAGATTTTGGAGACTACGAGCAGTACTTC
.	TRBV6-2/TRBV6-3	.	TRBJ1-3	CASSPRDNSGNTIYF	TGTGCCAGCAGCCCCCGGGACAACTCTGGAAACACCATATATTTT
.	TRBV5-1	.	TRBJ2-1	CASSPSGDREFF	TGCGCCAGCAGCCCTTCGGGAGATCGGGAGTTCTTC
.	TRBV5-6	.	TRBJ1-6	CASSPGSYNSPLHF	TGTGCCAGCAGCCCGGGCTCCTATAATTCACCCCTCCACTTT
TRBD1	TRBV15	.	TRBJ1-1	CATSRDRGQANTEAFF	TGTGCCACCAGCAGAGATAGGGGACAGGCCAACACTGAAGCTTTCTTT
TRBD1	TRBV5-8	.	TRBJ2-5	CASWPGVGTGDVTQYF	TGTGCCAGCTGGCCGGGGGTGGGGACAGGGGACGTGACCCAGTACTTC
.	TRBV7-2	.	TRBJ1-1	CASSLDERTEAFF	TGTGCCAGCAGCTTAGACGAGCGGACTGAAGCTTTCTTT
TRBD1	TRBV18	.	TRBJ1-2	CASSPGQGANYGYTF	TGTGCCAGCTCACCAGGACAGGGCGCTAACTATGGCTACACCTTC
TRBD1	TRBV24-1	.	TRBJ2-1	CATSAHRGSDEQFF	TGTGCCACCAGTGCTCACAGGGGAAGTGATGAGCAGTTCTTC
.	TRBV19	few	TRBJ2-7	CASDQLGAYEQYF	TGTGCCAGTGATCAACTGGGAGCCTACGAGCAGTACTTC
.	TRBV5-4	.	TRBJ2-2	CASSPTTLNTGELFF	TGTGCCAGCAGCCCCACGACATTGAACACCGGGGAGCTGTTTTTT
TRBD2	TRBV14	.	TRBJ2-4	CASSQRGGLMGNIQYF	TGTGCCAGCAGCCAACGGGGGGGCCTCATGGGGAACATTCAGTACTTC
TRBD1	TRBV6-2/TRBV6-3	.	TRBJ1-2	CASSYRGQGTYGYTF	TGTGCCAGCAGTTACCGAGGACAGGGAACTTATGGCTACACCTTC
TRBD1	TRBV7-9	.	TRBJ1-2	CASSLETGILDGYTF	TGTGCCAGCAGCTTAGAGACAGGGATTTTGGATGGCTACACCTTC